This TCR beta chain appears in the sequencing data of a study of T cell responses to AZD1222 COVID-19 vaccine. Study-level points and caveats: Reports say nearly half of spike-specific TCRs go after unmutated variant regions. When two AZD1222 doses had been given, Spike-specific TCR breadth and depth rose.

Repertoires were generated with immunoSEQ multiplex PCR, while TCRdb's copy carries only in-frame clones and drops some. The sample contains about 96,000 clones, 89% of which appear only once. Concerning this clone itself: Its target is not known.

Germline V gene sequence: CDR1 SGHRS, CDR2 YFSETQ. With 0 bases clipped from V and 4 bases from J, the junction kept 8 bases outside the gene matches. The CDR3 sequence is 16 residues long. The material sequenced was peripheral blood, taken on day 0 of AZD1222 vaccination. The rearrangement joins TRBV5-1 to TRBJ2-3, with TRBD1 matching 7 bases. This TCR was sampled from an adult in good health. DNA of the CDR3: TGCGCCAGCAGCTTGGCCGGGGAAGGGGGCCCAGATACGCAGTATTTT. It yields the protein CASSLAGEGGPDTQYF.